One T cell receptor (beta chain) is described in this entry. The data were obtained in a study of blood T cell repertoires in COVID-19. For the study at large: The United States, Italy and Spain provided the acute and convalescent COVID-19 samples.

This table comes from immunoSEQ multiplex PCR, and its TCRdb copy is limited to in-frame clones, with some not included. Among about 90,000 clones listed, about nine tenths were seen once. The germline gives CDR1 SEHNR, CDR2 FQNEAQ (reference sequence). CDR3 size: 13 residues. V lost 7 bases and J lost 5; bases outside the gene matches: 5. Sequencing input: peripheral blood. The source is a woman in her seventies with acute or convalescent COVID-19. V and J are TRBV7-9 and TRBJ1-1, with 9 nucleotides matching TRBD1. The CDR3 sequence: CASNQGQGTEAFF. Written as DNA, the CDR3 is TGTGCCAGCAACCAAGGACAGGGGACTGAAGCTTTCTTT.